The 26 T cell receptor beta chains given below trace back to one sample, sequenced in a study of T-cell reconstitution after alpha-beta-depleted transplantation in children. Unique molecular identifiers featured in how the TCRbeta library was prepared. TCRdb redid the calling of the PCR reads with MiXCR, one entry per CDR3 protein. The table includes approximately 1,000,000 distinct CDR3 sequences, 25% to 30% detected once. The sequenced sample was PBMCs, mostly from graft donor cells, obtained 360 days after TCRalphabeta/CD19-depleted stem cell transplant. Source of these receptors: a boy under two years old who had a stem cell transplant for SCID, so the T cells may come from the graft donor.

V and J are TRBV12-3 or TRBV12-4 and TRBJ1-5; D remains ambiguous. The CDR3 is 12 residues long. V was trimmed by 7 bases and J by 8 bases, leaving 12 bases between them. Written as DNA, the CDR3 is TGTGCCAGCACCTCACACATGGAGCCCCAGCATTTT. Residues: CASTSHMEPQHF.

The DNA of the CDR3 is TGCAGTGCTAGGAGGCCCGGGACTTCCTCCTACGAGCAGTACTTC. Translation gives CSARRPGTSSYEQYF. The gene calls are TRBV20-1 and TRBJ2-7; TRBD2 might be the D (6 bases). The CDR3 is 15 residues long. Germline CDR1 reads DFQATT; CDR2 reads SNEGSKA (reference sequence). Trimming shortened V by 3 bases and J by 0 bases, and 15 bases separated the two germline ends.

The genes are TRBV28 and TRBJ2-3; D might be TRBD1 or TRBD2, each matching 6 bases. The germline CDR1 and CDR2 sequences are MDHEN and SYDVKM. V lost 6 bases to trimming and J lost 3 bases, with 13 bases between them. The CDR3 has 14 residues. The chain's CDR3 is CASRIRGGTDTQYF. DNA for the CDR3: TGTGCCAGCAGGATCAGAGGGGGGACAGATACGCAGTATTTT.

The CDR3 here is CASSYLQRNQPQHF. The CDR3 nucleotides read TGTGCCAGCAGTTACCTCCAGAGAAATCAGCCCCAGCATTTT. J is TRBJ1-5 and V is TRBV6-2 or TRBV6-3, with D unresolved. The CDR3 runs 14 residues. The V gene's germline CDR1 is MNHEY and CDR2 SVGEGT. V was trimmed by 2 bases and J by 4 bases, leaving 9 bases between them.

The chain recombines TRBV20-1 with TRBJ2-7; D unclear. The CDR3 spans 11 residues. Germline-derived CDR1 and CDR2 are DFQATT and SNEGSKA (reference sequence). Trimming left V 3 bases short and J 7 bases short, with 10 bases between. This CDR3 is CSASPEREQYF. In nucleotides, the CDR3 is TGCAGTGCTAGTCCCGAGAGGGAGCAGTACTTC.

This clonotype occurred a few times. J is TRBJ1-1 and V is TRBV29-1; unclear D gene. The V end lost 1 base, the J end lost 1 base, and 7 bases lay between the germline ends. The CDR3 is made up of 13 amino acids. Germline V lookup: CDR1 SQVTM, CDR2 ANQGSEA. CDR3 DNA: TGCAGCGTTGAAGTTTCCAGGAACACTGAAGCTTTCTTT. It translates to CSVEVSRNTEAFF.

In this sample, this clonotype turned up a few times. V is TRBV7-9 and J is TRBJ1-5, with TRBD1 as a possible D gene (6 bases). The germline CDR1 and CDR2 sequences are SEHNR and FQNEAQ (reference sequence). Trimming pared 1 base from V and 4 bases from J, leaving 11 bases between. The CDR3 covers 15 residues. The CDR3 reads CASSLGTAYNQPQHF. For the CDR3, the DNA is TGTGCCAGCAGCTTAGGGACAGCATATAATCAGCCCCAGCATTTT.

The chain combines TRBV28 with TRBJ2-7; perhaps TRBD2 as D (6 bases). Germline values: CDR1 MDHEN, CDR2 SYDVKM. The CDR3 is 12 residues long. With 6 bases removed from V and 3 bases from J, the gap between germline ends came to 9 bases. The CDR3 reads CASRSGDYEQYF. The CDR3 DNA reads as TGTGCCAGCAGATCGGGGGACTACGAGCAGTACTTC.

The CDR3 reads CASSLRGSSGTDTQYF. CDR3 in DNA: TGTGCCAGCAGCTTACGGGGGTCTAGCGGAACAGATACGCAGTATTTT. The gene calls are TRBV4-2 and TRBJ2-3, with TRBD2 matching 7 bases. The CDR3 contains 16 residues. Germline V gene lookup returns CDR1 LGHNA and CDR2 YNFKEQ. V was pared by 5 bases and J by 3 bases, with 11 bases of the junction left unmatched.

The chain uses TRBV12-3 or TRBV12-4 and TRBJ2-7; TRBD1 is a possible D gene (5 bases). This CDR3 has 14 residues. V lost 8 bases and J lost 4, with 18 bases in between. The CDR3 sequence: CASALGDSLYEQYF. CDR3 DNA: TGTGCCAGCGCCTTGGGCGACAGCCTATACGAGCAGTACTTC.

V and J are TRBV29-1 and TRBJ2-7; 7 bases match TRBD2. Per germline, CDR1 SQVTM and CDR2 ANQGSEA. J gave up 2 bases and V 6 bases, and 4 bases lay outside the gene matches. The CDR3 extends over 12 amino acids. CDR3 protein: CSVASGAYEQYF. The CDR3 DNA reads TGCAGCGTAGCAAGCGGGGCCTACGAGCAGTACTTC.

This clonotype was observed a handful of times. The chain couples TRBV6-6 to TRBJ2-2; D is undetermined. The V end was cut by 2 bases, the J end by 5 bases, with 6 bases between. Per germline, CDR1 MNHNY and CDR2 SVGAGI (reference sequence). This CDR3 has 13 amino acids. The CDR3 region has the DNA TGTGCCAGCAGTTACGTTAGGACCGGGGAGCTGTTTTTT. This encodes CASSYVRTGELFF.

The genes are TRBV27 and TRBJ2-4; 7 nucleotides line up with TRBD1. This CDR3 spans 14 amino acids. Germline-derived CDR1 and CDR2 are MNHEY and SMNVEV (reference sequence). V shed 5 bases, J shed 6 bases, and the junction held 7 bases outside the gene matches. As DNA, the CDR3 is TGTGCCAGCAGTCTCACAGGGGCTGGAAACATTCAGTACTTC. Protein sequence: CASSLTGAGNIQYF.

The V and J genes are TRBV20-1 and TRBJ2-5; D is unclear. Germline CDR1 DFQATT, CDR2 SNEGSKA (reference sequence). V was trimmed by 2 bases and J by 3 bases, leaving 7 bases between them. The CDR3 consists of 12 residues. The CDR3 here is CSARPIEETQYF. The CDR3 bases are TGCAGTGCTAGACCCATCGAAGAGACCCAGTACTTC.

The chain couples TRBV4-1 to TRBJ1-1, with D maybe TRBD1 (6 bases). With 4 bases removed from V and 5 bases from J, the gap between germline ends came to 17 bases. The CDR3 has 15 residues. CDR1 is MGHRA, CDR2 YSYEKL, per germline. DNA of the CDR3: TGCGCCAGCAGCCCCGAGGAAGGGGGAGTTACTGAAGCTTTCTTT. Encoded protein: CASSPEEGGVTEAFF.

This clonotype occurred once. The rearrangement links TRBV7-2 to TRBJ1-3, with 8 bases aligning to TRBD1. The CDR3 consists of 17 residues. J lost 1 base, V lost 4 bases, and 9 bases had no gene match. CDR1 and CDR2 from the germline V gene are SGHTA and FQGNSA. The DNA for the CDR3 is TGTGCCAGCAGCTCCCGGGGCGGACAGGGATCTGGAAACACCATATATTTT. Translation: CASSSRGGQGSGNTIYF.

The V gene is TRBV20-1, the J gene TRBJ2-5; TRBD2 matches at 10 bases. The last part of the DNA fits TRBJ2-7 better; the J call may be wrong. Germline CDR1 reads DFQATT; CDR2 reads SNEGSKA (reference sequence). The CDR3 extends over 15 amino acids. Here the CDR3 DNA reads TGCAGTGCTACGACTTCCCCTAGCGGGAGCTACGAGCAGTACTTC. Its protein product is CSATTSPSGSYEQYF.

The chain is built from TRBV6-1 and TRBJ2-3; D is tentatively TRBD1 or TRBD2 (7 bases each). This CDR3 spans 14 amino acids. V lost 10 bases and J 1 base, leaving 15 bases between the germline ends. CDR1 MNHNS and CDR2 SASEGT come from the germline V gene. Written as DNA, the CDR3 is TGTGCCACCAGGGGGGGCGGGGGCACAGATACGCAGTATTTT. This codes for CATRGGGGTDTQYF.

The CDR3 DNA is TGCGCCAGCAGCTTGAACCTGGCAGGAGCTGAAGCTTTCTTT. It translates to CASSLNLAGAEAFF. The J gene is TRBJ1-1, the V gene TRBV5-1; D is undetermined. The V and J ends lost 1 base and 6 bases respectively, with 13 bases between them. Germline lookup yields CDR1 SGHRS and CDR2 YFSETQ. This CDR3 is built from 14 residues.

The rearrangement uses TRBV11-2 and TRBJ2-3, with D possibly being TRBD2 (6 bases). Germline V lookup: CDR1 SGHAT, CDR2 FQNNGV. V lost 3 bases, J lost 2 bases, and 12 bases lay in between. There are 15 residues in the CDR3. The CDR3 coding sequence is TGTGCCAGCAGCTTGGCGCTGCGGGACACAGATACGCAGTATTTT. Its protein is CASSLALRDTDTQYF.

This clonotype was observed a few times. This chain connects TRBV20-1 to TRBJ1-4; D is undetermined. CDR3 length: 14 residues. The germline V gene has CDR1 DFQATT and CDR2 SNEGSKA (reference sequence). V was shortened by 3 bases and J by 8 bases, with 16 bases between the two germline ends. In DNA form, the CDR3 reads TGCAGTGCTAGGGTATCTGGATTAATAGAAAAACTGTTTTTT. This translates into CSARVSGLIEKLFF.

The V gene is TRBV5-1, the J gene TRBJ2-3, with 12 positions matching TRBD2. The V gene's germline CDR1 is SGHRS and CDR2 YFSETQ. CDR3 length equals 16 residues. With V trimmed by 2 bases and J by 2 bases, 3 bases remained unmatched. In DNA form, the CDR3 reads TGCGCCAGCAGCTTATGGACTAGCGGGACCACAGATACGCAGTATTTT. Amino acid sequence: CASSLWTSGTTDTQYF.

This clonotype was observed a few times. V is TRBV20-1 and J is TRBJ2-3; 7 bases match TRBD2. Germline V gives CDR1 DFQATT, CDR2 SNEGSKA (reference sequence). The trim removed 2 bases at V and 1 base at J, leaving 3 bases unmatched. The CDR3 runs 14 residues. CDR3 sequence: CSARLADRTDTQYF. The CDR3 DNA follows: TGCAGTGCTAGACTAGCGGACCGCACAGATACGCAGTATTTT.

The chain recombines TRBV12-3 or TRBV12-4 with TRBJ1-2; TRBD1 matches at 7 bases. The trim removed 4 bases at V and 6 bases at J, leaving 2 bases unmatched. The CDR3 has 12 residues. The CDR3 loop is CASSYDRDGYTF. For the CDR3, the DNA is TGTGCCAGCAGTTACGACAGGGATGGCTACACCTTC.

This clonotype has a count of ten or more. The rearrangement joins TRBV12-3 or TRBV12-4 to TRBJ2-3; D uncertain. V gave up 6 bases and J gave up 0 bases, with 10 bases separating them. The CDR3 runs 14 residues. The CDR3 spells CASSFGPSTDTQYF. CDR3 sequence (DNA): TGTGCCAGCAGCTTTGGTCCTAGCACAGATACGCAGTATTTT.

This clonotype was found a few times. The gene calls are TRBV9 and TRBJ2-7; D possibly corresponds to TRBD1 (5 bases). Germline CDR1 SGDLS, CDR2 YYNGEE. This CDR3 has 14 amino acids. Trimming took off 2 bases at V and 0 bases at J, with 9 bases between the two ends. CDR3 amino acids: CASSVSDSSYEQYF. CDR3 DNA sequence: TGTGCCAGCAGCGTCTCCGACAGCTCCTACGAGCAGTACTTC. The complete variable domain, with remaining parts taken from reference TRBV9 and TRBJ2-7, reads DSGVTQTPKHLITATGQRVTLRCSPRSGDLSVYWYQQSLDQGLQFLIQYYNGEERAKGNILERFSAQQFPDLHSELNLSSLELGDSALYFCASSVSDSSYEQYFGPGTRLTVT.